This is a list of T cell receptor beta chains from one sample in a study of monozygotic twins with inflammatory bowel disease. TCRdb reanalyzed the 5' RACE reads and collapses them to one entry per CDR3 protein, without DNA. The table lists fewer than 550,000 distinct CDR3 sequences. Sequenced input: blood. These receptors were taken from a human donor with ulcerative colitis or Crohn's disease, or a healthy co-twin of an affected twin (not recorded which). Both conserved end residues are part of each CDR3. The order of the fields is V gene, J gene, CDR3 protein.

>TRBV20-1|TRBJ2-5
CSARDGQGHQETQYF
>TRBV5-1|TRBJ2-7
CASSLGGAATYEQYF
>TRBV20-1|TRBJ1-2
CSARVTGGFYYGYTF
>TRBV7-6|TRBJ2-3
CASSSAGTSGIVADTQYF
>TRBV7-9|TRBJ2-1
CASSLGAGGPYNEQFF
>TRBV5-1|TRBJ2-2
CASSLVATGLNTGELFF
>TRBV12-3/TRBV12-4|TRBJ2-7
CASSLGQGAGYEQYF
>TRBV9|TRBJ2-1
CASSGGLGRNEQFF
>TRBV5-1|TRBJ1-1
CASSLIQGAGTEAFF
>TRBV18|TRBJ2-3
CASSPTRWDTQYF
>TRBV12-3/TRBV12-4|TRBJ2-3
CASSYSGTRSTDTQYF
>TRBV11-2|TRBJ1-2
CASSLGDRVYGYTF
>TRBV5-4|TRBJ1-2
CASSPSGGLRGYTF
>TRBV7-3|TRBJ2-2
CASSFQPVTGELFF
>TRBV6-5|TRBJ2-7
CASSYSGPGLREQYF
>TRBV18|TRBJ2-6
CASSPEQPSSGANVLTF
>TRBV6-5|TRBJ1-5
CASSYARDQPQHF
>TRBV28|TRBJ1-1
CASSLYRDRGTEAFF
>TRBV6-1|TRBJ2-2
CASSPDRGRSGELFF
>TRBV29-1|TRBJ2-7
CSVAQGLGEQYF
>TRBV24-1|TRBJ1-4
CATFSATGKGLFF
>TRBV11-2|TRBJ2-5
CASSMLETQYF
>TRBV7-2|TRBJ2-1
CASSQTSGGANEQFF
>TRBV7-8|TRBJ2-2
CASSFGTSSGELFF
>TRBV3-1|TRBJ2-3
CASSLHGVADTQYF
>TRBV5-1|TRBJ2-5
CASSMLSASPRGETQYF
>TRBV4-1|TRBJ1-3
CASSQPWEVYSGNTIYF
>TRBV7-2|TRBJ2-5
CASSLTASYQETQYF
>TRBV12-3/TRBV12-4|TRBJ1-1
CASSPPGQGKRMNTEAFF
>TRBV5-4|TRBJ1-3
CASSTSQGNTIYF
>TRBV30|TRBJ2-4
CAWSIQGQNIQYF
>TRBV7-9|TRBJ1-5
CASSLSGSSQHF
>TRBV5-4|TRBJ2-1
CASSRSGGAANEQFF